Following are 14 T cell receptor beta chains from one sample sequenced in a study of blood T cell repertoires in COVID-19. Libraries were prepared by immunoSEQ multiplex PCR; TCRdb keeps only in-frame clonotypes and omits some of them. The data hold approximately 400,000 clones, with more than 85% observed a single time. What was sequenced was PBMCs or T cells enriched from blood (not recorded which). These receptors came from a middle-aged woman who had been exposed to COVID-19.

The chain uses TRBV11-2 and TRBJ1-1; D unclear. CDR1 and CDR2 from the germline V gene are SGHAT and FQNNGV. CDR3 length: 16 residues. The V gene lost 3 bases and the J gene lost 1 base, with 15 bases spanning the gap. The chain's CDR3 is CASSFPRLGENTEAFF. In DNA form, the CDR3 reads TGTGCCAGCAGCTTTCCCCGACTTGGAGAGAACACTGAAGCTTTCTTT.

CDR3 protein: CASSGDRGRLYTEAFF. The DNA for the CDR3 is TGTGCCAGCAGCGGGGACAGGGGGCGCCTCTACACTGAAGCTTTCTTT. The chain couples TRBV7-9 to TRBJ1-1; 12 bases are shared with TRBD1. Germline trimming cut 5 bases from V and 3 bases from J; bases unmatched to any gene: 7. CDR3 length: 16 residues. From germline, CDR1 is SEHNR and CDR2 FQNEAQ (reference sequence).

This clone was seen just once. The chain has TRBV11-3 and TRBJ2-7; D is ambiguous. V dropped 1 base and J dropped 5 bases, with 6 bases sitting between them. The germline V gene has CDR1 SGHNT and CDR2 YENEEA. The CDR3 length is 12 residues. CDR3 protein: CASSLARDEQYF. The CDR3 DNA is TGTGCCAGCAGCTTAGCTCGGGACGAGCAGTACTTC. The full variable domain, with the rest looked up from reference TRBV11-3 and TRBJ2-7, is EAGVVQSPRYKIIEKKQPVAFWCNPISGHNTLYWYLQNLGQGPELLIRYENEEAVDDSQLPKDRFSAERLKGVDSTLKIQPAELGDSAVYLCASSLARDEQYFGPGTRLTVT.

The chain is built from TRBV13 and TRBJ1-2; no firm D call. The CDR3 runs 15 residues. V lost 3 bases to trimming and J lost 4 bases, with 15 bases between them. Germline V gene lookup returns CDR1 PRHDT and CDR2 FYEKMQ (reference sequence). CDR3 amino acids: CASSFIDLGVYGYTF. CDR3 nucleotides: TGTGCCAGCAGCTTTATAGATCTTGGAGTCTATGGCTACACCTTC.

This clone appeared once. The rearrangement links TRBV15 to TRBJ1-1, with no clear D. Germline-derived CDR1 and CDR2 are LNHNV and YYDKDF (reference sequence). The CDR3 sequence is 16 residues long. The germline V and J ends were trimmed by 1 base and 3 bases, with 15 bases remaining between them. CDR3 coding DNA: TGTGCCACCAGCAGAGTCCGGCACCTGGGAGACACTGAAGCTTTCTTT. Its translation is CATSRVRHLGDTEAFF.

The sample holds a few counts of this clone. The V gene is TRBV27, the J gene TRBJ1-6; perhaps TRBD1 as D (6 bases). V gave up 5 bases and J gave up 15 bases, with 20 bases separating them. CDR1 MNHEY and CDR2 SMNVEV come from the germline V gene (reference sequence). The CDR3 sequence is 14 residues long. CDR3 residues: CASSPSSRGTILHF. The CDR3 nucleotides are TGTGCCAGCAGTCCTTCAAGCAGGGGCACGATCCTCCACTTT.

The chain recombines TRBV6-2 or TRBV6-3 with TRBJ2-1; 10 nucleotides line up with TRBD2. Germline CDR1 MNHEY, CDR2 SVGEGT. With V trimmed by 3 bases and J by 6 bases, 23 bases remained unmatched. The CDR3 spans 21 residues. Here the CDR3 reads CASSYPSPASGSPLITNEQFF. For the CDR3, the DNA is TGTGCCAGCAGTTATCCGTCTCCCGCTAGCGGGAGCCCTCTTATCACCAATGAGCAGTTCTTC.

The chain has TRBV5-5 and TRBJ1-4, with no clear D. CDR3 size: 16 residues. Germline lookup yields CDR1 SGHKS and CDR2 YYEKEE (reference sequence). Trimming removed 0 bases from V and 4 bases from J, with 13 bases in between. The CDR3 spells CASSLVTGRVNEKLFF. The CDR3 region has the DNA TGTGCCAGCAGCTTGGTTACCGGGCGGGTTAATGAAAAACTGTTTTTT.

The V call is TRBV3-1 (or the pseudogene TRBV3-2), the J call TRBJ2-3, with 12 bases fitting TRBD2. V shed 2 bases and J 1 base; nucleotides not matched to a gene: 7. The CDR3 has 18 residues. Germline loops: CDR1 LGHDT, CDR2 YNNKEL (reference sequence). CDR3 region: CASSQQTSGRGGTDTQYF. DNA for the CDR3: TGTGCCAGCAGCCAACAGACTAGCGGGAGAGGGGGCACAGATACGCAGTATTTT.

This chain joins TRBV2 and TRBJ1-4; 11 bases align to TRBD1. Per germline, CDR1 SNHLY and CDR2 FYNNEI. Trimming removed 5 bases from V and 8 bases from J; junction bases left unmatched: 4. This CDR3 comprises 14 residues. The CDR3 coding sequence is TGTGCCAGCAGTTCCCGGACAGGGGGCGAAAAACTGTTTTTT. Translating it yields CASSSRTGGEKLFF.

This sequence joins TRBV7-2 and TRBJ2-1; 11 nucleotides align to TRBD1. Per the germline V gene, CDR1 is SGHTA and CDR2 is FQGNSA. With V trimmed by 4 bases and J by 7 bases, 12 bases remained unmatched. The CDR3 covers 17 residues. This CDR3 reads CASSSRAGTGGGNEQFF. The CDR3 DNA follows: TGTGCCAGCAGCTCCCGAGCCGGGACAGGGGGAGGTAATGAGCAGTTCTTC.

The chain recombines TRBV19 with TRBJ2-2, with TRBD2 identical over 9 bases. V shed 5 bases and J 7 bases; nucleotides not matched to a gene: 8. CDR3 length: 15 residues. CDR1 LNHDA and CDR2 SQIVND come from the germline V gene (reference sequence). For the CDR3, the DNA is TGTGCCAGTAGTGGACGGACTAGCGAGGGCGGGGAGCTGTTTTTT. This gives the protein CASSGRTSEGGELFF.

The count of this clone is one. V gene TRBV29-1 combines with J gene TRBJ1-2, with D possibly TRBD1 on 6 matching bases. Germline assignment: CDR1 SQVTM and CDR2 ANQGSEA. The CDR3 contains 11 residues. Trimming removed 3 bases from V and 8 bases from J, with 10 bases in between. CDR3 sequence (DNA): TGCAGCGTTGACCAGGGGTTCGGCTACACCTTC. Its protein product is CSVDQGFGYTF.

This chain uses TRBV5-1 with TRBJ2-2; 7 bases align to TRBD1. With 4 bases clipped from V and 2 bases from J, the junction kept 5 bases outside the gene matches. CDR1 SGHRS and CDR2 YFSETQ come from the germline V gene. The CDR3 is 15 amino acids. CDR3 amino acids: CASSLRGRNTGELFF. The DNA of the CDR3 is TGCGCCAGCAGCCTGAGGGGGCGTAACACCGGGGAGCTGTTTTTT.